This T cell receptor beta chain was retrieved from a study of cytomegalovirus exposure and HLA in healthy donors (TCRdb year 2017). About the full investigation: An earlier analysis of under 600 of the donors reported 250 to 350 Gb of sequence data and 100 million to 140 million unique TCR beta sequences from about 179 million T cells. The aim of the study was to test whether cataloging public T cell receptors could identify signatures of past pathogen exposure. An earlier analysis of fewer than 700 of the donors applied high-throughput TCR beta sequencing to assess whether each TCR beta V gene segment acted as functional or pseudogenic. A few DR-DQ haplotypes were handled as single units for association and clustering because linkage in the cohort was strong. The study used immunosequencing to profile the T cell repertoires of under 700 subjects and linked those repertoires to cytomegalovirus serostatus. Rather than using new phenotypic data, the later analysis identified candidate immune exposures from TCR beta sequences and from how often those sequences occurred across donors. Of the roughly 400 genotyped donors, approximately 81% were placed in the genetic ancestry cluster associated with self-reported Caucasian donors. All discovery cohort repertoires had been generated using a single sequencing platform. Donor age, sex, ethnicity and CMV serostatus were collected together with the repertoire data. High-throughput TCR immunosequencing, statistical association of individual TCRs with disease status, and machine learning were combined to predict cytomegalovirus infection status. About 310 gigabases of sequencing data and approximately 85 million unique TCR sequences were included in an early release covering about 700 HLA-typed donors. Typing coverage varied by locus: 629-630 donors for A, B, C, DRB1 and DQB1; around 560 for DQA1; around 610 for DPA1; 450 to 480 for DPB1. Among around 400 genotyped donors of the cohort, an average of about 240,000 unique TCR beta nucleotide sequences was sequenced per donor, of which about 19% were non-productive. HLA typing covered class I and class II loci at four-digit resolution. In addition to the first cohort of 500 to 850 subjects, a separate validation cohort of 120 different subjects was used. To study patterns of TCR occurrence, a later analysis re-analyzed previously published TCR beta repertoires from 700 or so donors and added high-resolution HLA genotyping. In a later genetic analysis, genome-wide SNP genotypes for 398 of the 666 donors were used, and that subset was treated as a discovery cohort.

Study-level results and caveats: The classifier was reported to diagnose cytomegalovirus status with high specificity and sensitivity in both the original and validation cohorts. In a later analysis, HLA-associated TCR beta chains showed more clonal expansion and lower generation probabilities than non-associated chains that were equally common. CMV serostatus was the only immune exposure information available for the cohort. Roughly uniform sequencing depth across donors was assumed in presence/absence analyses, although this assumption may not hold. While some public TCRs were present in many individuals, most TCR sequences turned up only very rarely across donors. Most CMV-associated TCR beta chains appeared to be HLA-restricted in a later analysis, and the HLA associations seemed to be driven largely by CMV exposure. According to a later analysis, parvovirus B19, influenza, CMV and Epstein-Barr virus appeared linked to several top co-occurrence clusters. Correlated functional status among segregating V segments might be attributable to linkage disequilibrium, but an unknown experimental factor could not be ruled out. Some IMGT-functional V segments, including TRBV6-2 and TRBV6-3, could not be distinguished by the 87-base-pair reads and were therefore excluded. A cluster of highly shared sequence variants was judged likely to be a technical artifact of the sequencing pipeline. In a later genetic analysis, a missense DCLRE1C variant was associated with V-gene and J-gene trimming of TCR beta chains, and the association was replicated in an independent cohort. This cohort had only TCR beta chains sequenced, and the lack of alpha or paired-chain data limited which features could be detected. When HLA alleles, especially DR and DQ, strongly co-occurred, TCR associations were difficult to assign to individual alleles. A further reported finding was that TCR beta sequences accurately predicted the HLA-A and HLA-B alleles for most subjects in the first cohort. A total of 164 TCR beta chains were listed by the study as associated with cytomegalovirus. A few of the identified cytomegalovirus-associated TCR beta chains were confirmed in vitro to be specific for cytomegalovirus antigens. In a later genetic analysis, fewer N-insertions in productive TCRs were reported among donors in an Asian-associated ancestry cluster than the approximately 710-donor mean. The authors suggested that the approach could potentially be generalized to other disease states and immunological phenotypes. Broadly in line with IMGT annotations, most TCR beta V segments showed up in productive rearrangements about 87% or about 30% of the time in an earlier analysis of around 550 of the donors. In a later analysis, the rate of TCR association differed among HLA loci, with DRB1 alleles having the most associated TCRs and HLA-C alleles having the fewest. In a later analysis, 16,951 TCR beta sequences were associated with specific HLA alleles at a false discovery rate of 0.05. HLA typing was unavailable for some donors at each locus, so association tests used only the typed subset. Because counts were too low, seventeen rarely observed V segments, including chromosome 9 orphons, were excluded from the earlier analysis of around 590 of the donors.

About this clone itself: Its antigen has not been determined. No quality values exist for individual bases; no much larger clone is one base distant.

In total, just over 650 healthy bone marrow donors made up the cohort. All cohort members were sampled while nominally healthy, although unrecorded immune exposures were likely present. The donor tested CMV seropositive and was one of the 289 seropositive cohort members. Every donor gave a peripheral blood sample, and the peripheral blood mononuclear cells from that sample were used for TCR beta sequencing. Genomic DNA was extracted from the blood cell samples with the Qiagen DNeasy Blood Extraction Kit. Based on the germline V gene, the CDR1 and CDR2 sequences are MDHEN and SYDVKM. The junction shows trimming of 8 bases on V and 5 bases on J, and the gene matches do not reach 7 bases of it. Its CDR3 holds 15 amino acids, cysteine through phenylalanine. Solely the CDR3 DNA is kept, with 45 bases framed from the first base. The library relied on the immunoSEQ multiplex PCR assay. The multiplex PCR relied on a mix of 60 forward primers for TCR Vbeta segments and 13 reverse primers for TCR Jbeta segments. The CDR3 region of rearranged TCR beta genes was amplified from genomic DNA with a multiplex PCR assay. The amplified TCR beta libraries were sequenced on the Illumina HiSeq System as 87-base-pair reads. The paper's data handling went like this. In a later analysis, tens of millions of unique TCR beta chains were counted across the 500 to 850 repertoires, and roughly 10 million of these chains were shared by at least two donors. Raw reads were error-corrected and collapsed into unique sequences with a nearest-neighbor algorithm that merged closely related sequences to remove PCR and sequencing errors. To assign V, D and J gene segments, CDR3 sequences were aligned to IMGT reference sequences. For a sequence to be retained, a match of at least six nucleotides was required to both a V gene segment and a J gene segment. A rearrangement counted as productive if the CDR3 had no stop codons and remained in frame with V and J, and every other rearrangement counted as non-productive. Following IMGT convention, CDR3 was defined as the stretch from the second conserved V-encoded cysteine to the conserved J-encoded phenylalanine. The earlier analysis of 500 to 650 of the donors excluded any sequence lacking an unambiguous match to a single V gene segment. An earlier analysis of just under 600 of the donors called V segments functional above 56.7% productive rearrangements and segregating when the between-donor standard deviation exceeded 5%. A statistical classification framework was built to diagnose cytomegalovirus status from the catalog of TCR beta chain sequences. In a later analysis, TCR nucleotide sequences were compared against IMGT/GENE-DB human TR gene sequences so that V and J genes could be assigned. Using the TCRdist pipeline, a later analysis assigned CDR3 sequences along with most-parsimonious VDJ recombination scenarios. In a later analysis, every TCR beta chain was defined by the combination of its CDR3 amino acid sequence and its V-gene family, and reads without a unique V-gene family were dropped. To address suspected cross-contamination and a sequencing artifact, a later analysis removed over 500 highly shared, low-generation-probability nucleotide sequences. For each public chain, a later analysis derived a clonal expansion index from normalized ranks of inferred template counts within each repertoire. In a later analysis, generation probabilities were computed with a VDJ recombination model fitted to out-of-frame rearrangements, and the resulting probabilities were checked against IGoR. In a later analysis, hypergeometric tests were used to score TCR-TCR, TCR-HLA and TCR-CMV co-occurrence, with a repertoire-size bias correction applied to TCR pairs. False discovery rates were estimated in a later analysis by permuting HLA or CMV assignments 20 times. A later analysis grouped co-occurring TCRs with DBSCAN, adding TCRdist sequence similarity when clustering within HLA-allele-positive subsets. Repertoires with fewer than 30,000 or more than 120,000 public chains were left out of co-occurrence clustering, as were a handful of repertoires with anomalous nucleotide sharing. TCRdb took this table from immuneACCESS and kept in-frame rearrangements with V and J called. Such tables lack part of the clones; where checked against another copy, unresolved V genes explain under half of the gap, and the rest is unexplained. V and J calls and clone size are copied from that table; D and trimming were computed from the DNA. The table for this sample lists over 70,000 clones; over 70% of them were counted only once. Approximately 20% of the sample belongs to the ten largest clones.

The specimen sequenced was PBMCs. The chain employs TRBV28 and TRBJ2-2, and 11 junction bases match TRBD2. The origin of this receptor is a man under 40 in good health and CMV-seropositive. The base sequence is TGTGCCAGCCTTAATCTAGCGGGAGGTACCGGGGAGCTGTTTTTT. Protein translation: CASLNLAGGTGELFF.